The rows below give T cell receptor beta chains drawn from one sample of a study of Graves' ophthalmopathy and Graves' hyperthyroidism. TCRdb independently ran MiXCR on the multiplex PCR reads; one entry per CDR3 protein. The table lists under 60,000 distinct CDR3 sequences, around 50% of them singletons. The sample was peripheral blood. The receptors stem from an adult woman with Graves' ophthalmopathy. Both conserved end residues are part of each CDR3. A D gene is named only where the DNA matches it firmly. Rows give clone size only sometimes, using once, few, many, or a class for an expanded clone.

j_call,clone_size,v_call,d_call,cdr3_aa,cdr3_nt
TRBJ2-7,many,TRBV20-1,NA,CSARSPRDYEQYF,TGCAGTGCTAGGTCTCCCAGAGACTACGAGCAGTACTTC
TRBJ2-2,many,TRBV6-1,TRBD2,CASTGGRAFTGELFF,TGTGCCAGCACCGGCGGGAGGGCCTTCACCGGGGAGCTGTTTTTT
TRBJ2-7,NA,TRBV20-1,TRBD1,CSATDPGTASYEQYF,TGCAGTGCTACCGACCCCGGGACAGCCTCCTACGAGCAGTACTTC
TRBJ2-5,once,TRBV7-2,TRBD1,CASSPHAGGNQPQYF,TGTGCCAGCAGCCCCCACGCAGGGGGCAATCAGCCCCAGTACTTC
TRBJ1-4,many,TRBV28,TRBD1,CASSDQGGEKLFF,TGTGCCAGCAGTGACCAGGGGGGCGAAAAACTGTTTTTT
TRBJ2-5,many,TRBV6-5,NA,CASSYQTGRETQYF,TGTGCCAGCAGTTACCAGACTGGGCGAGAGACCCAGTACTTC
TRBJ2-1,once,TRBV25-1,TRBD1,CASRDRVDNEQFF,TGTGCCAGCAGGGACAGGGTGGACAATGAGCAGTTCTTC
TRBJ2-7,many,TRBV20-1,TRBD2,CSAPGTSALDEQYF,TGCAGTGCTCCCGGGACTAGTGCCTTGGACGAGCAGTACTTC
TRBJ2-7,many,TRBV6-1,TRBD2,CASSEKSGGPYEQYF,TGTGCCAGCAGTGAAAAGTCGGGAGGCCCCTACGAGCAGTACTTC
TRBJ1-2,NA,TRBV9,NA,CACSTSAGDRDGYTF,TGTGCCTGCAGCACCAGCGCGGGGGATCGGGATGGCTACACCTTC
TRBJ2-4,NA,TRBV29-1,NA,CSVRVVMSKNIQYF,TGCAGCGTTAGGGTGGTCATGTCCAAAAACATTCAGTACTTC
TRBJ2-2,many,TRBV20-1,TRBD2,CSARRSSGLGGELFF,TGCAGTGCTAGGAGGTCTAGCGGCCTGGGCGGGGAGCTGTTTTTT
TRBJ1-5,NA,TRBV20-1,NA,CSASSGQYNQPQHF,TGCAGTGCTAGTTCTGGGCAGTACAATCAGCCCCAGCATTTT
TRBJ2-5,NA,TRBV11-3,NA,CASSLGQTYQGTRYF,TGTGCCAGCAGCTTAGGGCAGACCTACCAAGGGACCCGGTACTTC
TRBJ2-2,many,TRBV5-1,NA,CASSLVSLTGELFF,TGCGCCAGCAGCTTAGTTTCCCTTACCGGGGAGCTGTTTTTT
TRBJ1-1,once,TRBV6-1,NA,CASSEKPNTEAIF,TGTGCCAGCAGCGAAAAGCCGAACACTGAAGCTATCTTT
TRBJ1-5,few,TRBV30,TRBD1,CAWSADRGANQPQHF,TGTGCCTGGAGCGCAGACAGGGGAGCCAATCAGCCCCAGCATTTT
TRBJ2-7,NA,TRBV7-6,NA,CASSSRDICSARNGEQYF,NA
TRBJ1-1,many,TRBV5-4,TRBD1,CASSFGGTAMANTEAFF,TGTGCCAGCAGCTTTGGTGGGACAGCAATGGCGAACACTGAAGCTTTCTTT
TRBJ2-3,many,TRBV6-2/TRBV6-3,NA,CASSYSTSTDTQYF,TGTGCCAGCAGTTACTCGACTAGCACAGATACGCAGTATTTT
TRBJ1-2,many,TRBV19,NA,CASSMEGMNYGYTF,TGTGCCAGTAGTATGGAGGGAATGAACTATGGCTACACCTTC
TRBJ1-6,NA,TRBV7-2,NA,CASSLGLAATSSTSGRLHF,NA
TRBJ2-7,NA,TRBV14,NA,CASSQERHTGDEQYF,TGTGCCAGCAGCCAAGAGAGGCACACCGGGGACGAGCAGTACTTC
TRBJ2-3,many,TRBV20-1,TRBD1,CSAPPGQSADTQYF,TGCAGTGCTCCACCGGGACAGTCGGCAGATACGCAGTATTTT
TRBJ2-3,NA,TRBV7-2,NA,CASSLALRTDTQYF,TGTGCCAGCAGCTTAGCGCTACGGACAGATACGCAGTATTTT
TRBJ2-2,many,TRBV12-3/TRBV12-4,NA,CASSPPGLANTGELFF,TGTGCCAGCAGTCCCCCGGGCCTAGCGAACACCGGGGAGCTGTTTTTT
TRBJ1-2,many,TRBV5-8,NA,CASSLADRAYGYTF,TGTGCCAGCAGCTTGGCCGACCGGGCCTATGGCTACACCTTC
TRBJ2-2,many,TRBV11-3,NA,CASSLDHPPGELFF,TGTGCCAGCAGCTTAGATCACCCTCCCGGGGAGCTGTTTTTT
TRBJ2-5,NA,TRBV7-6,NA,CASSLEVGIGSNQPQYF,TGTGCCAGCAGCTTAGAGGTCGGGATAGGGAGCAATCAGCCCCAGTACTTC
TRBJ2-5,many,TRBV15,NA,CATSRAGGYQETQYF,TGTGCCACCAGCAGAGCGGGCGGCTACCAAGAGACCCAGTACTTC
TRBJ1-2,medium-sized,TRBV7-2,TRBD1,CASSPDRGGYTF,TGTGCCAGCAGTCCGGACAGGGGTGGCTACACCTTC
TRBJ1-4,NA,TRBV19,NA,CASSIAAGAREKLFF,TGTGCCAGTAGTATAGCTGCGGGGGCACGAGAAAAACTGTTTTTT
TRBJ2-3,few,TRBV10-3,NA,CAISEGSGGTDTQYF,TGTGCCATCAGTGAGGGGTCCGGGGGCACAGATACGCAGTATTTT
TRBJ2-7,NA,TRBV2,NA,CASTTGTGIGPYEQYF,TGTGCCAGCACGACAGGAACCGGGATAGGTCCCTACGAGCAGTACTTC
TRBJ1-5,NA,TRBV15,TRBD1,CATSRDRGNQPQHF,TGTGCCACCAGCCGGGACAGGGGAAATCAGCCCCAGCATTTT